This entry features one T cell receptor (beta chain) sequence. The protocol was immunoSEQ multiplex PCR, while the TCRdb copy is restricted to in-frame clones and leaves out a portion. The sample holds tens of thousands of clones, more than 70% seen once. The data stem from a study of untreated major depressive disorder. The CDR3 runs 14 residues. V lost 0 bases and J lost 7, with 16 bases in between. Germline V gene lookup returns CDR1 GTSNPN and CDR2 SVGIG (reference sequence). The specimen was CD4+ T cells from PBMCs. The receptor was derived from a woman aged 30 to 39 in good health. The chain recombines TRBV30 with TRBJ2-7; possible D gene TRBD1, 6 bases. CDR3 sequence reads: CAWSVRGVGAEQYF. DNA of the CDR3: TGTGCCTGGAGTGTACGAGGGGTGGGGGCGGAGCAGTACTTC.